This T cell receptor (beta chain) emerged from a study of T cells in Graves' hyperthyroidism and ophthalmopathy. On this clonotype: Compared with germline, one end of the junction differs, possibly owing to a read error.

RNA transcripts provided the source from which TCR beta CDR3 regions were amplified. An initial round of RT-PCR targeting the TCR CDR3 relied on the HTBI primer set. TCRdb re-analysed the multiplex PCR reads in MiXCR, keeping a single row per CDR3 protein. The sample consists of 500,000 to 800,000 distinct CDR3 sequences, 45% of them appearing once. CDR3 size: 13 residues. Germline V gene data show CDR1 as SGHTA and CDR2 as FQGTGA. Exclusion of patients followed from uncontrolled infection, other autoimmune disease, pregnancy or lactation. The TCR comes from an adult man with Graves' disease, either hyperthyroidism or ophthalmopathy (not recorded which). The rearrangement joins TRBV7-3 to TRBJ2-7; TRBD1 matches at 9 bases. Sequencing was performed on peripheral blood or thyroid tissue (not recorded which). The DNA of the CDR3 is TGTGCCAGCAGCTCGGGACAGGGCTACGGGCAGTACTTC. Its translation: CASSSGQGYGQYF.